This T cell receptor beta chain was identified in a study of identical twins. Study results and caveats: Monozygotic twins shared more out-of-frame TCR alpha than recombination models predicted.

This clonotype has just a few counts. The antigen is undetermined. V was clipped by 4 bases and J by 8 bases, with 12 bases between them. The CDR3 is made up of 13 amino acids. The germline CDR1 and CDR2 sequences are LGHNA and YSLEER. TCRdb reprocessed the 5' RACE reads via MiXCR and lists one record per CDR3 protein. The table lists about 200,000 distinct CDR3 sequences, roughly 7.1% of them singletons, with about 14% in the top ten. The sample was also reused in another study, on T cells expressing NK-cell markers. Per that paper: Among the eight sequenced donors, seven tested HCMV-seropositive and one tested seronegative.

The sequence came from a young woman in good health. The chain links TRBV4-3 to TRBJ2-1; the D call may be TRBD1 or TRBD2 (5 bases each). The material sequenced was CD8+ T cells sorted from blood. As DNA, the CDR3 is TGCGCCAGCAGCCGTGAGGGGCCTCATGAGCAGTTCTTC. It encodes CASSREGPHEQFF.